The clone carrying this T cell receptor beta chain showed up just a few times. Time point meaning: pre-sensitization, week 0. The treatment was: therapeutic diphenylcyclopropenone sensitization with weekly scalp DPC. The authors extracted total RNA from unfractionated whole blood. In TCRdb, the RACE reads were re-called with MiXCR into one record per CDR3 protein. The table shows fewer than 65,000 distinct CDR3 sequences, with around 9.4% occurring only once. With 1 base removed from V and 2 bases from J, the gap between germline ends came to 16 bases. The CDR3 contains 17 residues. Germline V lookup: CDR1 SGHTA, CDR2 FQGNSA. The sample comes from a study of human T cells and chemical hapten exposure. Study background: Sensitization applied 2% DPC to 2 cm by 2 cm of upper inner arm skin.

This clonotype was sampled from a woman aged 40 to 50 with alopecia areata. Some clones in this sample may be carry-over from other donors' samples. The specimen was whole blood, collected in connection with sensitization to the hapten diphenylcyclopropenone (DPC). The V call is TRBV7-2, the J call TRBJ2-3, with a possible D match to TRBD2 (7 bases). The CDR3 is CASSLVPRGGATDTQYF. CDR3 in DNA: TGTGCCAGCAGCTTAGTCCCTCGCGGGGGCGCCACAGATACGCAGTATTTT.